This T cell receptor (beta chain) was sequenced for a study of OX40 agonist ivuxolimab in advanced cancers. Study background: Clinicians treated patients with ivuxolimab, an agonistic anti-OX40 (CD134) antibody. Patients undergoing dose escalation presented with hepatocellular carcinoma, melanoma, renal cell or head and neck cancer. Three patients had partial responses: one hepatocellular carcinoma, two cutaneous melanoma. Study-wide results and caveats: Clonal expansion in partial responders at 0.1-3.0 mg/kg ranked among the lowest.

CDR1 and CDR2 from the germline V gene are MDHEN and SYDVKM. The V end was cut by 6 bases, the J end by 2 bases, with 14 bases between. The CDR3 spans 14 residues. Remarks on this clone: Its antigen remains unidentified.

Here immunoSEQ multiplex PCR was the method, and the copy in TCRdb shows in-frame clones only, minus some. The sample yields some 80,000 clones, about 83% seen once. The specimen was CD4+ or CD8+ T cells sorted from blood, collected in a trial of the OX40 agonist ivuxolimab. This TCR was sampled from an adult with an advanced solid tumor such as melanoma, head and neck, liver or kidney cancer. J is TRBJ2-7 and V is TRBV28, with D possibly being TRBD2 (6 bases). The CDR3 DNA reads TGTGCCAGCAGCTCCCCAGCGGGTCCCTACGAGCAGTACTTC. This gives the protein CASSSPAGPYEQYF.